This T cell receptor (beta chain) stems from a study of blood T cell repertoires in COVID-19 (dated by TCRdb to 2020 to 2021). Study-wide context: Samples from collaborators originated in the United States, Italy and Spain and spanned both the acute and convalescent phases of COVID-19. The material from the prospective study consisted of cDNA or gDNA derived from T cells, B-cell-depleted T cells, or PBMCs. Deeply sampled blood TCRbeta repertoires from subjects exposed to, actively infected with, or recovered from COVID-19 were included in the dataset. The repertoires were released in a freely available public database meant as a resource for research on the immune response to SARS-CoV-2. The samples were drawn from two sources: the first 160 participants of the ongoing ImmuneRACE study, and fewer than 1,500 subjects contributed by 6 global collaborators. Sample metadata almost always included a de-identified subject ID, COVID-19 status, age in years and sex. HLA class I and class II types, where available, came from metadata supplied by the sample provider rather than from assay-based typing. Results the study describes overall, beyond this receptor: How much clinical and demographic metadata was included differed by source and by participant, and the metadata was provided uncurated.

Each collaborating institution followed its own protocols to collect whole blood in K2EDTA tubes. For TCRbeta analysis, collaborator samples were shipped as frozen whole blood, as isolated PBMCs, or as DNA extracted from either sample type. With respect to this clone: Its cognate antigen has yet to be identified. The sample holds no much larger clone one base away, and base qualities are not on file.

TCRbeta CDR3 regions were amplified from genomic DNA using the immunoSEQ Assay, a bias-controlled multiplex PCR. Per the source publication's procedure: The number of nucleated cells in each sample was estimated by amplification of reference gene primers within the assay. To quantify the absolute abundance of each unique TCRbeta CDR3 rearrangement, sequence reads were collapsed and filtered. Productive Simpson clonality was computed per sample as the square root of Simpson's diversity index over productive rearrangements. The immuneACCESS repertoire file appears here via TCRdb, limited to in-frame rearrangements. These files lack a portion of the clones; in checked studies, under half of the deficit traces to unresolved V genes, and the cause of the others is not known. V and J calls plus clone size are reproduced from that table; the DNA served to infer D and trimming. This sample holds about 71,000 clones; about 70% were observed only once. Around 27% of the sample goes to the ten largest clones.

CDR1 and CDR2, per the germline V gene, are WSHSY and SAAADI. The junction shows trimming of 5 bases on V and 2 bases on J, plus 12 bases between the germline ends. The CDR3 contains 14 residues, cysteine and phenylalanine counted. Just the 42-base CDR3 DNA is kept, in frame starting at base 1. The rearrangement joined TRBV10-2 to TRBJ1-1; the D region possibly corresponds to TRBD1 (6 bases align). The sample consisted of peripheral blood. This receptor was identified in a woman aged 80 or over with active or convalescent COVID-19. The CDR3 reads as follows: CASSPWTENTEAFF. The bases read TGCGCCAGCAGTCCGTGGACAGAAAACACTGAAGCTTTCTTT.